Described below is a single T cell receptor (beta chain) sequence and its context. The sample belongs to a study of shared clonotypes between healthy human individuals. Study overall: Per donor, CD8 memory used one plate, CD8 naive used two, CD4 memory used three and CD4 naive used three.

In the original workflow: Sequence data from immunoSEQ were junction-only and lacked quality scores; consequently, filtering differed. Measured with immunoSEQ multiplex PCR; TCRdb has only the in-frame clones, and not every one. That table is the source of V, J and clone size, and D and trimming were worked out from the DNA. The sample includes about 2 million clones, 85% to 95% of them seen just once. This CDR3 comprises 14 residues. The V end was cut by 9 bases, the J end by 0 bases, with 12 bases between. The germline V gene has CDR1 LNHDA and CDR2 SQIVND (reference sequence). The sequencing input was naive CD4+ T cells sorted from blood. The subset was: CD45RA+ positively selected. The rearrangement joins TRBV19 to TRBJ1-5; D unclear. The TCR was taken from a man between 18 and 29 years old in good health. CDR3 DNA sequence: TGTGCCAGCAAGGACGTTTATAGCAATCAGCCCCAGCATTTT. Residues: CASKDVYSNQPQHF.